This T cell receptor (beta chain) appears in the sequencing data of a study of response to subunit inactivated influenza vaccine. TCRdb re-called the RT-PCR reads through MiXCR, storing one row per CDR3 protein. Of some 500,000 distinct CDR3 sequences listed, approximately 15% are singletons. The V gene's germline CDR1 is MDHEN and CDR2 SYDVKM. The CDR3 runs to 14 residues. Trimming cost V 6 bases and J 2 bases, with 11 bases left between them. Study results and caveats: Each seasonal flu vaccination may recruit only limited new T cells, authors suggested.

Ten or more counts support this clonotype. The antigen is undetermined. The sequencing here drew on CD4+ T cells sorted from PBMCs, taken 23 months after vaccination. The TCR comes from a man aged 50 to 75 who received an inactivated influenza vaccine. The V gene is TRBV28, the J gene TRBJ1-3; the D gene is possibly TRBD1 (6 bases). Here the CDR3 DNA reads TGTGCCAGCAGCTCCACAGGGACTGGAAACACCATATATTTT. Translated: CASSSTGTGNTIYF.